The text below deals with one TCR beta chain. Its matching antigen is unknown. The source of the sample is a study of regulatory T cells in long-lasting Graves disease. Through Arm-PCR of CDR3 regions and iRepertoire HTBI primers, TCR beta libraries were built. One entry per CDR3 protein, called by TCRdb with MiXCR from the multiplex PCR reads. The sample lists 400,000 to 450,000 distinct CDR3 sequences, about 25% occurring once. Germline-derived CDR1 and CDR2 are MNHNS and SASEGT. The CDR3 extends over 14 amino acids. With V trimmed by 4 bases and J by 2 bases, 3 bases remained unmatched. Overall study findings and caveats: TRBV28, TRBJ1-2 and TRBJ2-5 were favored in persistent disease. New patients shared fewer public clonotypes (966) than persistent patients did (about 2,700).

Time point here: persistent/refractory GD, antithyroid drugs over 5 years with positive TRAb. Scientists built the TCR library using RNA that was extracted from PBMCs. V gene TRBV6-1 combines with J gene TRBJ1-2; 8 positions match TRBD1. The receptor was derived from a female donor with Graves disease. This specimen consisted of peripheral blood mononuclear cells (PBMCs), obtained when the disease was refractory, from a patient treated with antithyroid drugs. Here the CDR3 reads CASSGGTGNYGYTF. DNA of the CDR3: TGTGCCAGCAGTGGGGGGACAGGCAACTATGGCTACACCTTC.